The rows below give T cell receptor beta chains drawn from one sample of a study of T-cell memory formation after mild COVID-19. TCRdb processed the 5' RACE reads anew with MiXCR; each CDR3 protein has one entry. Found here are some 110,000 distinct CDR3 sequences, approximately 15% of them singletons; the top ten hold over 25%. The sample consisted of PBMCs or a T cell subset sorted from them (not recorded which). These receptors all come from an adult woman who had mild COVID-19 (a few samples of this study predate the infection). Cell type and time point are not known. Both conserved end residues are part of each CDR3. Fields, in order: V gene, clone size, J gene, D gene, CDR3 protein, CDR3 DNA. D genes are given only for firm matches. Only some rows state a clone size, as once, few, many or a class for expanded clones.

>TRBV4-3|few|TRBJ1-2|.
CASSADDGAYYGYTF
TGCGCCAGCAGCGCCGACGACGGGGCTTACTATGGCTACACCTTC
>TRBV12-3/TRBV12-4|few|TRBJ2-3|TRBD2
CASLAGNTDTQYF
TGTGCCAGCCTAGCGGGGAACACAGATACGCAGTATTTT
>TRBV2|.|TRBJ2-3|.
CASSDVADRTDTQYF
TGTGCCAGCAGTGATGTAGCGGATCGCACAGATACGCAGTATTTT
>TRBV2|.|TRBJ2-7|.
CASSAPGRSYEQYF
TGTGCCAGCAGTGCACCGGGACGGTCCTACGAGCAGTACTTC
>TRBV20-1|many|TRBJ1-1|.
CSANSPSTENTEAFF
TGCAGTGCTAACAGCCCGTCGACAGAGAACACTGAAGCTTTCTTT
>TRBV19|.|TRBJ2-7|.
CASSISPSYEQYF
TGTGCCAGTAGTATAAGTCCTAGCTACGAGCAGTACTTC
>TRBV7-9|few|TRBJ1-2|.
CASSPSGQGNNYGYTF
TGTGCCAGCAGCCCAAGTGGCCAGGGGAATAACTATGGCTACACCTTC
>TRBV12-3/TRBV12-4|many|TRBJ2-7|.
CASSLGYNEQYF
TGTGCCAGCAGTTTAGGCTACAACGAGCAGTACTTC
>TRBV9|.|TRBJ1-2|TRBD1
CASSLSGQGGNGYTF
TGTGCCAGCAGCTTATCGGGACAGGGAGGGAATGGCTACACCTTC
>TRBV11-3|.|TRBJ2-1|.
CASSFRTLANEQFF
TGTGCCAGCAGCTTCCGGACATTGGCGAATGAGCAGTTCTTC
>TRBV24-1|few|TRBJ1-2|.
CATSDRDRLYGYTF
TGTGCCACCAGTGACCGAGACAGGCTCTATGGCTACACCTTC
>TRBV12-3/TRBV12-4|many|TRBJ2-7|TRBD2
CASSLSGRHEQYF
TGTGCCAGCAGTCTTAGCGGGAGACACGAGCAGTACTTC
>TRBV9|.|TRBJ2-1|.
CASSVAGISGNEQFF
TGTGCCAGCAGCGTAGCGGGGATTTCAGGCAATGAGCAGTTCTTC
>TRBV6-2/TRBV6-3|few|TRBJ2-7|TRBD2
CASSYSKLAGVWYEQYF
TGTGCCAGCAGTTACTCGAAGCTAGCGGGAGTTTGGTACGAGCAGTACTTC
>TRBV5-1|.|TRBJ1-1|.
CASSLGGDTGEAFF
TGCGCCAGCAGCTTGGGAGGGGACACAGGTGAAGCTTTCTTT
>TRBV12-3/TRBV12-4|.|TRBJ1-5|TRBD1
CASRGQGAANQPQHF
TGTGCCAGCAGGGGACAGGGTGCCGCCAATCAGCCCCAGCATTTT
>TRBV2|few|TRBJ2-7|.
CASTSPGTPYYEQYF
TGTGCCAGCACCTCCCCAGGGACACCATATTACGAGCAGTACTTC
>TRBV2|.|TRBJ2-1|TRBD2
CASRGSWEGLYNEQFF
TGTGCCAGCAGGGGGTCGTGGGAGGGCCTCTACAATGAGCAGTTCTTC
>TRBV6-1|.|TRBJ2-5|TRBD2
CASSVTSGIVGETQYF
TGTGCCAGCAGTGTTACTAGCGGGATAGTAGGCGAGACCCAGTACTTC
>TRBV4-1|.|TRBJ2-2|.
CASSQDSGTGELFF
TGCGCCAGCAGCCAAGATAGCGGTACCGGGGAGCTGTTTTTT
>TRBV27|.|TRBJ2-7|TRBD2
CASSLVGNGLAGEQYF
TGTGCCAGCAGCCTAGTTGGGAACGGACTAGCGGGTGAGCAGTACTTC
>TRBV12-3/TRBV12-4|.|TRBJ2-7|TRBD2
CASSKEAGAGEQYF
TGTGCCAGCAGCAAAGAGGCGGGAGCGGGTGAGCAGTACTTC
>TRBV4-2|.|TRBJ2-7|TRBD2
CASSQLAGVYEQYF
TGTGCCAGCAGCCAGCTAGCGGGAGTCTACGAGCAGTACTTC
>TRBV29-1|.|TRBJ2-5|.
CSVEGVAGAKETQYF
TGCAGCGTTGAAGGGGTTGCGGGGGCCAAAGAGACCCAGTACTTC
>TRBV24-1|.|TRBJ1-1|.
CATSEGVNTEAFF
TGTGCCACCAGTGAAGGGGTGAACACTGAAGCTTTCTTT
>TRBV7-9|.|TRBJ2-5|.
CATTARWETQYF
TGTGCCACAACCGCCCGGTGGGAGACCCAGTACTTC
>TRBV9|.|TRBJ1-6|TRBD1
CASSVPGQGSPLHF
TGTGCCAGCAGCGTCCCGGGACAGGGTTCACCCCTCCACTTT
>TRBV29-1|few|TRBJ2-7|TRBD2
CSPLGWLAGVYEQYF
TGCAGCCCACTTGGGTGGCTAGCGGGAGTCTACGAGCAGTACTTC
>TRBV29-1|.|TRBJ2-2|.
CSVDLPGLIAGELFF
TGCAGCGTTGACCTACCGGGTCTCATCGCCGGGGAGCTGTTTTTT
>TRBV4-1|.|TRBJ2-7|TRBD2
CASSQGPGTSYEQYF
TGCGCCAGCAGCCAAGGCCCCGGGACTAGCTACGAGCAGTACTTC
>TRBV2|many|TRBJ1-1|.
CASSERTDMYTEAFF
TGTGCCAGCAGCGAAAGGACAGACATGTACACTGAAGCTTTCTTT
>TRBV5-1|.|TRBJ2-3|TRBD1
CASSPEGTGSTDTQYF
TGCGCCAGCAGCCCGGAGGGGACAGGGAGCACAGATACGCAGTATTTT
>TRBV5-1|.|TRBJ2-1|TRBD1
CASSLGTGVSSEQFF
TGCGCCAGCAGCTTGGGGACAGGGGTCTCGAGTGAGCAGTTCTTC
>TRBV9|few|TRBJ2-3|.
CASSGGAVTDTQYF
TGTGCCAGCAGCGGGGGGGCGGTCACAGATACGCAGTATTTT
>TRBV5-1|.|TRBJ2-1|.
CASSLELNEQFF
TGCGCCAGCAGCTTGGAGTTAAATGAGCAGTTCTTC
>TRBV5-1|.|TRBJ2-7|TRBD2
CASSIRAGSSYEQYF
TGCGCCAGCAGCATAAGAGCGGGAAGCTCCTACGAGCAGTACTTC
>TRBV12-3/TRBV12-4|.|TRBJ1-2|TRBD1
CASSRYDRGDGYTF
TGTGCCAGCAGTCGTTACGACAGGGGTGATGGCTACACCTTC
>TRBV30|.|TRBJ2-1|.
CAWSVGSSSYNEQFF
TGTGCCTGGAGTGTTGGTAGCAGCTCCTACAATGAGCAGTTCTTC
>TRBV7-6|.|TRBJ2-2|.
CASSEYTGELFF
TGTGCCAGCAGCGAATACACCGGGGAGCTGTTTTTT
>TRBV28|.|TRBJ1-1|TRBD1
CASSSDRGKAFF
TGTGCCAGCAGTTCGGACAGGGGCAAAGCTTTCTTT
>TRBV15|.|TRBJ1-5|.
CATGIDRNSNQPQHF
TGTGCCACCGGAATAGACAGAAATAGCAATCAGCCCCAGCATTTT
>TRBV27|.|TRBJ1-4|.
CASTPGTGAEKLFF
TGTGCCAGCACCCCAGGGACGGGAGCGGAAAAACTGTTTTTT
>TRBV4-1|.|TRBJ2-3|TRBD2
CASSQTSGREDTQYF
TGCGCCAGCAGCCAAACCAGCGGGAGGGAAGATACGCAGTATTTT
>TRBV15|few|TRBJ2-7|TRBD2
CATSPRDYAREQYF
TGTGCCACCAGCCCCCGGGACTATGCGAGGGAGCAGTACTTC
>TRBV7-3|.|TRBJ2-2|.
CASKGESTGELFF
TGTGCCAGCAAAGGGGAGAGCACCGGGGAGCTGTTTTTT
>TRBV12-3/TRBV12-4|few|TRBJ1-1|.
CASSLALVATEAFF
TGTGCCAGCAGTTTAGCTCTGGTGGCCACTGAAGCTTTCTTT
>TRBV15|.|TRBJ2-1|.
CASSRDRSSSYNEQFF
TGTGCCTCCAGCAGAGATAGGTCTAGCTCCTACAATGAGCAGTTCTTC
>TRBV29-1|.|TRBJ2-1|.
CSVEGLVGANEQFF
TGCAGCGTTGAAGGCTTGGTGGGGGCGAATGAGCAGTTCTTC
>TRBV19|few|TRBJ1-1|.
CASSYAGGTEAFF
TGTGCCAGTAGTTACGCAGGAGGCACTGAAGCTTTCTTT
>TRBV4-3|.|TRBJ2-2|TRBD2
CASSQDGSWREAANTGELFF
TGCGCCAGCAGCCAAGATGGGAGTTGGCGGGAGGCCGCGAACACCGGGGAGCTGTTTTTT
>TRBV27|.|TRBJ2-7|.
CASSPPTGGTIEQYF
TGTGCCAGCAGCCCACCGACCGGGGGTACGATCGAGCAGTACTTC